This T cell receptor beta chain was profiled in a study of blood T cell repertoires in COVID-19. Looking at the study overall: The origin of the acute and convalescent COVID-19 samples was the United States, Italy and Spain. PBMCs, B-cell-depleted T cells, or T cells were the source of the cDNA or gDNA that made up the material.

Per the original data handling: Amplifying reference gene primers gave estimates of nucleated cell counts. Here immunoSEQ multiplex PCR was the method, and the copy in TCRdb shows in-frame clones only, minus some. The D gene and trimming were derived from the DNA, and the V and J assignments and clone size from that table. Here the sample spans under 85,000 clones, under 90% being singletons. This CDR3 spans 16 amino acids. Unmatched junction bases numbered 14, after V lost 4 bases and J lost 6 bases. Germline V gene lookup returns CDR1 SGHTA and CDR2 FQGNSA. This clone occurred once. The sample comprised peripheral blood. V gene TRBV7-2 combines with J gene TRBJ1-2; TRBD1 matches 7 bases. The receptor comes from a man aged 50-60 years with COVID-19, enrolled during active disease. The CDR3 DNA follows: TGTGCCAGCAGCTCAGGGGAAAGGGGGCGTTTGGATGGCTACACCTTC. It yields the protein CASSSGERGRLDGYTF.